The subject of this entry is one TCR beta chain. Its antigen is unidentified. CDR3 length: 19 residues. With UMIs, 5'RACE template switching was used to make TCR beta cDNA. TCRdb re-called the 5' RACE reads, yielding one record per CDR3 amino acid sequence without DNA. This table lists some 500,000 distinct CDR3 sequences. The data were obtained in a study of T cells expressing NK-cell markers. On the study more broadly: There were seven HCMV-seropositive donors and one seronegative donor among the eight sequenced. Study-wide results and caveats: These same clonotypes (in several donors) also led the CD3+CD56-NKG2C+ fraction.

V is TRBV12-3 or TRBV12-4 and J is TRBJ1-4. This clonotype originated in a woman aged 45-59 years in good health. Source material: blood T cells: a sorted CD56 or NKG2C T cell subset, CD4+ or CD8+ T cells, or bulk PBMC T cells (not recorded which). The CDR3 loop reads CASSLAATFLPQTNEKLFF.